This is a list of T cell receptor beta chains from one sample in a study of blood T cell repertoires in COVID-19. Produced via immunoSEQ multiplex PCR; TCRdb's table is partial and in-frame only. The sample records about 380,000 clones, around 91% being singletons. Material for sequencing was peripheral blood. The origin of the receptors is a young man with active or convalescent COVID-19. Each CDR3 is given with its conserved first and last residue. The order of the fields is V gene, D gene, J gene, clone size, CDR3 DNA, CDR3 protein. The D gene is left open where the match is weak. The size of a clone is reported for some rows only, either as once, few or many, or as a class for expanded clones.

V gene: TRBV29-1
D gene: .
J gene: TRBJ1-4
clone size: .
CDR3 DNA: TGCAGCGCCAGGATGAGCCTTGGCGAAAAACTGTTTTTT
CDR3 protein: CSARMSLGEKLFF

V gene: TRBV10-1
D gene: TRBD2
J gene: TRBJ2-3
clone size: .
CDR3 DNA: TGCGCCAGCAGGTCGGGAGGACCCACAGATACGCAGTATTTT
CDR3 protein: CASRSGGPTDTQYF

V gene: TRBV24-1
D gene: .
J gene: TRBJ2-3
clone size: once
CDR3 DNA: TGTGCCACCAGTGATTCTAGCGCAGATACGCAGTATTTT
CDR3 protein: CATSDSSADTQYF

V gene: TRBV4-2
D gene: .
J gene: TRBJ1-1
clone size: .
CDR3 DNA: TGTGCCAGCAGCCCAACAAAGGACGGGGTATGGACTGAAGCTTTCTTT
CDR3 protein: CASSPTKDGVWTEAFF

V gene: TRBV7-2
D gene: .
J gene: TRBJ2-5
clone size: once
CDR3 DNA: TGTGCCAGCAGCTTAGGACAGAACAAGGGGTGGGAGACCCAGTACTTC
CDR3 protein: CASSLGQNKGWETQYF

V gene: TRBV6-2/TRBV6-3
D gene: TRBD2
J gene: TRBJ2-2
clone size: .
CDR3 DNA: TGTGCCAGCAGTTACTCGGGACTAGCGGGAATAACCGGGGAGCTGTTTTTT
CDR3 protein: CASSYSGLAGITGELFF

V gene: TRBV3-1/TRBV3-2
D gene: .
J gene: TRBJ2-7
clone size: .
CDR3 DNA: TGTGCCAGCAGGATTACACCCCGCTCCTACGAGCAGTACTTC
CDR3 protein: CASRITPRSYEQYF

V gene: TRBV7-2
D gene: .
J gene: TRBJ1-3
clone size: few
CDR3 DNA: TGTGCCAGCAGCTTCACATCCCACTCTGGAAACACCATATATTTT
CDR3 protein: CASSFTSHSGNTIYF

V gene: TRBV9
D gene: .
J gene: TRBJ2-5
clone size: once
CDR3 DNA: TGTGCCAGCAGCGTCCGGGGGTGGGAGACCCAGTACTTC
CDR3 protein: CASSVRGWETQYF

V gene: TRBV30
D gene: TRBD1
J gene: TRBJ1-3
clone size: .
CDR3 DNA: TGTGCCTGGGGTGGGACAGGGAAAGGAAACACCATATATTTT
CDR3 protein: CAWGGTGKGNTIYF

V gene: TRBV18
D gene: .
J gene: TRBJ1-5
clone size: once
CDR3 DNA: TGTGCCAGCTCACCGGGCAGGGAAGGATATCAGCCCCAGCATTTT
CDR3 protein: CASSPGREGYQPQHF

V gene: TRBV5-1
D gene: TRBD1
J gene: TRBJ2-3
clone size: .
CDR3 DNA: TGCGCCAGCAGCTTGGTCCAGGGGGCGAGGGCAGATACGCAGTATTTT
CDR3 protein: CASSLVQGARADTQYF

V gene: TRBV2
D gene: TRBD1
J gene: TRBJ2-1
clone size: .
CDR3 DNA: TGTGCCAGCAGTGATACACAGGGGGCTAACTACAATGAGCAGTTCTTC
CDR3 protein: CASSDTQGANYNEQFF

V gene: TRBV3-1/TRBV3-2
D gene: TRBD1
J gene: TRBJ1-1
clone size: .
CDR3 DNA: TGTGCCAGCAGACCGGGACAGGGAGGCACTGAAGCTTTCTTT
CDR3 protein: CASRPGQGGTEAFF

V gene: TRBV27
D gene: .
J gene: TRBJ2-1
clone size: .
CDR3 DNA: TGTGCCAGCAGCCTAGGGAGCTCCTACAATGAGCAGTTCTTC
CDR3 protein: CASSLGSSYNEQFF

V gene: TRBV7-2
D gene: .
J gene: TRBJ1-4
clone size: .
CDR3 DNA: TGTGCCAGCAGGACGGACAGAGGGGAAAAACTGTTTTTT
CDR3 protein: CASRTDRGEKLFF

V gene: TRBV5-5
D gene: TRBD2
J gene: TRBJ2-5
clone size: .
CDR3 DNA: TGTGCCAGCAGCCCCCCTATAGCGGGGGTCAGGGAGACCCAGTACTTC
CDR3 protein: CASSPPIAGVRETQYF

V gene: TRBV27
D gene: TRBD2
J gene: TRBJ2-7
clone size: .
CDR3 DNA: TGTGCCAGCAGCGGACTAGCGGGAGGGCCTTCCCGAGAGCAGTACTTC
CDR3 protein: CASSGLAGGPSREQYF

V gene: TRBV4-1
D gene: TRBD1
J gene: TRBJ1-2
clone size: once
CDR3 DNA: TGCGCCAGCAGCCAGACAGGGGGCGATGGCTACACCTTC
CDR3 protein: CASSQTGGDGYTF

V gene: TRBV11-2
D gene: TRBD2
J gene: TRBJ2-5
clone size: .
CDR3 DNA: TGTGCCAGCAGCTTAGTAGGGACTACGAAAGAGACCCAGTACTTC
CDR3 protein: CASSLVGTTKETQYF

V gene: TRBV6-5
D gene: TRBD2
J gene: TRBJ2-3
clone size: .
CDR3 DNA: TGTGCCAGCAGTTACAACGGGAGGGTAGATACGCAGTATTTT
CDR3 protein: CASSYNGRVDTQYF

V gene: TRBV7-2
D gene: .
J gene: TRBJ2-7
clone size: .
CDR3 DNA: TGTGCCAGCAAACGCACGGGACATAACTACGAGCAGTACTTC
CDR3 protein: CASKRTGHNYEQYF

V gene: TRBV7-2
D gene: TRBD2
J gene: TRBJ2-7
clone size: .
CDR3 DNA: TGTGCCAGCAGCTTCAGCGGGAGCTCCTACGAGCAGTACTTC
CDR3 protein: CASSFSGSSYEQYF

V gene: TRBV19
D gene: .
J gene: TRBJ1-3
clone size: .
CDR3 DNA: TGTGCCAGTAGTAATTCTGTGGCAAACACCATATATTTT
CDR3 protein: CASSNSVANTIYF

V gene: TRBV7-2
D gene: TRBD2
J gene: TRBJ2-2
clone size: once
CDR3 DNA: TGTGCCAGCAGCCCTAGCGGGGTGCGGACCGGGGAGCTGTTTTTT
CDR3 protein: CASSPSGVRTGELFF

V gene: TRBV27
D gene: .
J gene: TRBJ1-4
clone size: .
CDR3 DNA: TGTGCCAGCAGTTTAAATCCCCCGGGTGAAAAACTGTTTTTT
CDR3 protein: CASSLNPPGEKLFF

V gene: TRBV11-3
D gene: TRBD1
J gene: TRBJ2-3
clone size: few
CDR3 DNA: TGTGCCAGCAGTCCAGGGGACAGGGGAGCAGATACGCAGTATTTT
CDR3 protein: CASSPGDRGADTQYF

V gene: TRBV10-1
D gene: .
J gene: TRBJ1-6
clone size: .
CDR3 DNA: TGCGCCAGCAGTAGAAGGGTTTGGGGCGATTCACCCCTCCACTTT
CDR3 protein: CASSRRVWGDSPLHF

V gene: TRBV5-1
D gene: .
J gene: TRBJ2-7
clone size: .
CDR3 DNA: TGCGCCAGCAGCCCGCCGGGAAAAAACTACGAGCAGTACTTC
CDR3 protein: CASSPPGKNYEQYF

V gene: TRBV5-1
D gene: .
J gene: TRBJ2-2
clone size: .
CDR3 DNA: TGCGCCAGCAGCCTCAGGACTAGGACAGATTCGAACACCGGGGAGCTGTTTTTT
CDR3 protein: CASSLRTRTDSNTGELFF

V gene: TRBV6-1
D gene: .
J gene: TRBJ1-2
clone size: .
CDR3 DNA: TGTGCCAGCAGTGAAAGGGTCAGGGGAAATGGCTACACCTTC
CDR3 protein: CASSERVRGNGYTF

V gene: TRBV4-3
D gene: .
J gene: TRBJ2-7
clone size: .
CDR3 DNA: TGCGCCAGCAGCCAATCCGGGAATTGGGACTCCGAGCAGTACTTC
CDR3 protein: CASSQSGNWDSEQYF

V gene: TRBV6-4
D gene: .
J gene: TRBJ2-2
clone size: .
CDR3 DNA: TGTGCCAGCAGTGAACACAACACCGGGGAGCTGTTTTTT
CDR3 protein: CASSEHNTGELFF

V gene: TRBV25-1
D gene: TRBD1
J gene: TRBJ1-1
clone size: .
CDR3 DNA: TGTGCCAGCAAGGGACAGGGGTACACTGAAGCTTTCTTT
CDR3 protein: CASKGQGYTEAFF

V gene: TRBV7-3
D gene: TRBD2
J gene: TRBJ2-1
clone size: .
CDR3 DNA: TGTGCCAGCAGCAGACTAGCGGGAGGGCCTGATGAGCAGTTCTTC
CDR3 protein: CASSRLAGGPDEQFF

V gene: TRBV11-1
D gene: TRBD1
J gene: TRBJ1-1
clone size: .
CDR3 DNA: TGTGCCAGCAGCTTAGACAGGGGGAACACTGAAGCTTTCTTT
CDR3 protein: CASSLDRGNTEAFF

V gene: TRBV6-2/TRBV6-3
D gene: .
J gene: TRBJ1-1
clone size: .
CDR3 DNA: TGTGCCAGCAGTTTAACAGGCTTGATGAACACTGAAGCTTTCTTT
CDR3 protein: CASSLTGLMNTEAFF

V gene: TRBV7-2
D gene: TRBD1
J gene: TRBJ1-3
clone size: .
CDR3 DNA: TGTGCCAGCAGCTTTGACAGGGGGCGCGGAAACACCATATATTTT
CDR3 protein: CASSFDRGRGNTIYF

V gene: TRBV28
D gene: TRBD1
J gene: TRBJ2-3
clone size: .
CDR3 DNA: TGTGCCAGCAGTACCACAGGGGGCTCAGATACGCAGTATTTT
CDR3 protein: CASSTTGGSDTQYF

V gene: TRBV7-6
D gene: .
J gene: TRBJ1-5
clone size: .
CDR3 DNA: TGTGCCAGCAGCCCCCAGTCGGCAGACTCCAATAGCAATCAGCCCCAGCATTTT
CDR3 protein: CASSPQSADSNSNQPQHF

V gene: TRBV28
D gene: .
J gene: TRBJ1-2
clone size: .
CDR3 DNA: TGTGCCAGCAGTTTAGACAGAACTAACTATGGCTACACCTTC
CDR3 protein: CASSLDRTNYGYTF

V gene: TRBV7-3
D gene: TRBD1
J gene: TRBJ2-1
clone size: few
CDR3 DNA: TGTGCCAGCAGCTTCCCTGGGACAGGGACGAATGAGCAGTTCTTC
CDR3 protein: CASSFPGTGTNEQFF

V gene: TRBV28
D gene: TRBD2
J gene: TRBJ2-2
clone size: .
CDR3 DNA: TGTGCCAGTGCTAGCGGGGGGGCCCCAACCGGGGAGCTGTTTTTT
CDR3 protein: CASASGGAPTGELFF

V gene: TRBV5-1
D gene: TRBD2
J gene: TRBJ2-3
clone size: .
CDR3 DNA: TGCGCCAGCAGCCCGGGACTAGCGGGAGGACGAGCTAGCACAGATACGCAGTATTTT
CDR3 protein: CASSPGLAGGRASTDTQYF

V gene: TRBV19
D gene: TRBD1
J gene: TRBJ1-5
clone size: once
CDR3 DNA: TGTGCCAGCCACCCCCGGGACAGCAGCAATCAGCCCCAGCATTTT
CDR3 protein: CASHPRDSSNQPQHF

V gene: TRBV7-9
D gene: TRBD1
J gene: TRBJ2-3
clone size: .
CDR3 DNA: TGTGCCAGCAGCCCAAGACAGGGCCTCTTCACAGATACGCAGTATTTT
CDR3 protein: CASSPRQGLFTDTQYF

V gene: TRBV10-3
D gene: .
J gene: TRBJ1-6
clone size: once
CDR3 DNA: TGTGCCATCAGTTCGGATAATTCACCCCTCCACTTT
CDR3 protein: CAISSDNSPLHF

V gene: TRBV30
D gene: .
J gene: TRBJ1-1
clone size: .
CDR3 DNA: TGTGCCTGGAGTGTACGGAGAACTGAAGCTTTCTTT
CDR3 protein: CAWSVRRTEAFF

V gene: TRBV11-2
D gene: .
J gene: TRBJ2-2
clone size: once
CDR3 DNA: TGTGCCAGCAGCGCGGGGGCGTCGAACACCGGGGAGCTGTTTTTT
CDR3 protein: CASSAGASNTGELFF

V gene: TRBV7-3
D gene: .
J gene: TRBJ2-1
clone size: .
CDR3 DNA: TGTGCCAGCAGCTTAGACGGGAGTTACAATGAGCAGTTCTTC
CDR3 protein: CASSLDGSYNEQFF

V gene: TRBV19
D gene: TRBD2
J gene: TRBJ2-7
clone size: .
CDR3 DNA: TGTGCCAGTAGTAACCTAGGACTAGCGGGAGAGGAGCAGTACTTC
CDR3 protein: CASSNLGLAGEEQYF

V gene: TRBV6-5
D gene: .
J gene: TRBJ1-5
clone size: .
CDR3 DNA: TGTGCCACGCGCTTAAGGGGGAACAATCAGCCCCAGCATTTT
CDR3 protein: CATRLRGNNQPQHF

V gene: TRBV27
D gene: TRBD1
J gene: TRBJ2-7
clone size: .
CDR3 DNA: TGTGCCAGCAGTGCCTACAGGGACAGCTACGAGCAGTACTTC
CDR3 protein: CASSAYRDSYEQYF